The entry that follows covers one T cell receptor beta chain sequence. The target antigen is unknown. The ends were cut back, 6 bases at V and 6 bases at J, with 18 bases in the middle. The CDR3 consists of 15 residues. TCRdb re-derived calls from the 5' RACE reads in MiXCR, one entry per CDR3 protein. The sample lists around 250,000 distinct CDR3 sequences; 6.9% were seen once. The data derive from a study of T cells after yellow fever vaccination. Whole-study results and caveats: Overall, a small share of clonotypes was seen in both CD4 and CD8 compartments. Most clones from primary vaccination were detected again post-booster (just over 95% CD4, 88% CD8). One caveat is that FACS-sorted repertoires could contain abundant clonotypes contaminating from the bulk population.

The chain carries TRBV23-1 and TRBJ2-1; TRBD2 might be the D (6 bases). TRBV23-1 carries the ORF label, with uncertain function. Sequencing used CD4+ T cells sorted from PBMCs, obtained 15 days after the yellow fever booster vaccination. This TCR was sampled from a man aged 25-40 years who received the YFV17D yellow fever vaccine. The CDR3 region is CASRSLVGGANEQFF. CDR3 in DNA: TGCGCCAGCAGGTCTCTCGTGGGAGGTGCCAATGAGCAGTTCTTC.